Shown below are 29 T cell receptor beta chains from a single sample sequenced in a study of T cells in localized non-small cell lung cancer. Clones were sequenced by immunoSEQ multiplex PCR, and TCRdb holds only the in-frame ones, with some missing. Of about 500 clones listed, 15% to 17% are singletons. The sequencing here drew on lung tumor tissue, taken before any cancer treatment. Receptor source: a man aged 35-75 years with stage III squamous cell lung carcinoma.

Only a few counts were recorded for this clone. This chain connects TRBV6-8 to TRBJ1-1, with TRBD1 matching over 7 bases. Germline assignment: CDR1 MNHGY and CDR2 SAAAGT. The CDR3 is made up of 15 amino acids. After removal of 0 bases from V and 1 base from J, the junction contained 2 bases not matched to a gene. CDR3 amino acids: CASSYSGGKNTEAFF. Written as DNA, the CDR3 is TGTGCCAGCAGTTACTCAGGGGGCAAGAACACTGAAGCTTTCTTT.

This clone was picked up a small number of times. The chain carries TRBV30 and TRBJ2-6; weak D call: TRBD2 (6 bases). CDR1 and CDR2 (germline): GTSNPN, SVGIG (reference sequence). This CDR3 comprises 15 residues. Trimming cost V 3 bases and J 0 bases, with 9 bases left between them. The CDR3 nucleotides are TGTGCCTGGAGGGGGAGGAACTCTGGGGCCAACGTCCTGACTTTC. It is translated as CAWRGRNSGANVLTF.

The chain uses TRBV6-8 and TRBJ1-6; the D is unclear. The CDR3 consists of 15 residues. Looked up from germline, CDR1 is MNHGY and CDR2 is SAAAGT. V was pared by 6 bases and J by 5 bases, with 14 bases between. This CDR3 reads CASSLGLINNSPLHF. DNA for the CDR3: TGTGCCAGCAGCCTCGGACTAATTAATAATTCACCCCTCCACTTT.

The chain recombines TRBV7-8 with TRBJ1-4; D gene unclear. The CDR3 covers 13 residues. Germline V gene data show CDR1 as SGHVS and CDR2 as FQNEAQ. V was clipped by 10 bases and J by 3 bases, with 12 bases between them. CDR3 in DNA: TGTGCCATCCTCTCTGGGTCTAATGAAAAACTGTTTTTT. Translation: CAILSGSNEKLFF.

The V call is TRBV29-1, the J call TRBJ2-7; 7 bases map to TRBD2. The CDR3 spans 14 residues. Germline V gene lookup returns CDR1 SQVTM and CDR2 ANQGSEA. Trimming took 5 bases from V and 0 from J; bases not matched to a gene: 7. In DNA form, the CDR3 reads TGCAGCGTTAGGAGCGGGGTGAGCTCCTACGAGCAGTACTTC. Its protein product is CSVRSGVSSYEQYF.

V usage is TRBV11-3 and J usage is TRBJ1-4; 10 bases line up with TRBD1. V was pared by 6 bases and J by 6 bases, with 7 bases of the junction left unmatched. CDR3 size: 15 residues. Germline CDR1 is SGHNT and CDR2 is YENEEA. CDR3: CASSLRQGAYEKLFF. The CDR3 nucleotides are TGTGCCAGCAGTTTAAGACAGGGGGCATATGAAAAACTGTTTTTT.

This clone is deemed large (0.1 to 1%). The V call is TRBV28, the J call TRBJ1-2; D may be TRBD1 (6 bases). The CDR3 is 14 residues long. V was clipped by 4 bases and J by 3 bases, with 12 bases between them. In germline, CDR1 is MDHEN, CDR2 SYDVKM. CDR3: CASSSEGVDYGYTF. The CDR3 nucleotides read TGTGCCAGCAGTTCCGAGGGGGTGGACTATGGCTACACCTTC.

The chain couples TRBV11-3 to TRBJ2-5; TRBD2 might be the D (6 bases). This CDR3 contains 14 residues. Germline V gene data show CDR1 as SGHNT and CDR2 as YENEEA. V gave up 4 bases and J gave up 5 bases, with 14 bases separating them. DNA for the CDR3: TGTGCCAGCAGCTCCAATGGAGGGACGGAGACCCAGTACTTC. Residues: CASSSNGGTETQYF.

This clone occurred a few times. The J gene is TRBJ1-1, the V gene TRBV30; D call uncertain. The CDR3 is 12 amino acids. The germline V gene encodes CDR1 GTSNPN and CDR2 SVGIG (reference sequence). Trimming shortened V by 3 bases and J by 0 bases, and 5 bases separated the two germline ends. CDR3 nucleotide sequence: TGTGCCTGGAGCTTTATGAACACTGAAGCTTTCTTT. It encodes CAWSFMNTEAFF.

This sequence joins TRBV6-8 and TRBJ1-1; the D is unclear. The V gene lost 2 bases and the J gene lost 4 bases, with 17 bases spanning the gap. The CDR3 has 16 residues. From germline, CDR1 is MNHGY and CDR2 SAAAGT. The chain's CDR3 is CASSYEVASLGTEAFF. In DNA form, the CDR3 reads TGTGCCAGCAGTTACGAGGTGGCTTCTTTGGGCACTGAAGCTTTCTTT.

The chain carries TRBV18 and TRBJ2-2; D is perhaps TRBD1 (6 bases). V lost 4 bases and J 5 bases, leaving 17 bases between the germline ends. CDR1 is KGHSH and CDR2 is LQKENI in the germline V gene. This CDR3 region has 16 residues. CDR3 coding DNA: TGTGCCAGCTCACAGACCAGGGGCTTTCATACCGGGGAGCTGTTTTTT. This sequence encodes CASSQTRGFHTGELFF.

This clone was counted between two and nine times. CDR3 bases: TGTGCCAGCTCCCCCCCTCGCAGGGTGTTTGAGTCCTACGAGCAGTACTTC. It encodes CASSPPRRVFESYEQYF. The chain couples TRBV18 to TRBJ2-7, with D possibly being TRBD1 (5 bases). Germline CDR1 is KGHSH and CDR2 is LQKENI. The CDR3 totals 17 residues. Deletions cut 6 bases from V and 1 base from J, with 22 bases between.

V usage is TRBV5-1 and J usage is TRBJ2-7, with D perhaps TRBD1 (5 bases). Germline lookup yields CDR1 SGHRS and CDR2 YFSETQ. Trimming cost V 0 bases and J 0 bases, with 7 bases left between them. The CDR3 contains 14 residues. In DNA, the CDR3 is TGCGCCAGCAGCTTGGGGGGCAGCTCCTACGAGCAGTACTTC. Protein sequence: CASSLGGSSYEQYF.

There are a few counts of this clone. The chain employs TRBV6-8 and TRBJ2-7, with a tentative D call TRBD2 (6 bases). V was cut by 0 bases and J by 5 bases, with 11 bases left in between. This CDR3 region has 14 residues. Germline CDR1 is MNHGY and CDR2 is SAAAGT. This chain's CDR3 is CASSYSTRSNEQYF. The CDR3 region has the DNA TGTGCCAGCAGTTACTCGACTAGAAGCAACGAGCAGTACTTC.

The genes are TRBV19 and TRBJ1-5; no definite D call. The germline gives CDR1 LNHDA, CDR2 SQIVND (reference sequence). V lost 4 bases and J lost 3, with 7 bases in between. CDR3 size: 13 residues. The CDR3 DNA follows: TGTGCCAGTAGTAGCCTGACCAATCAGCCCCAGCATTTT. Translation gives CASSSLTNQPQHF.

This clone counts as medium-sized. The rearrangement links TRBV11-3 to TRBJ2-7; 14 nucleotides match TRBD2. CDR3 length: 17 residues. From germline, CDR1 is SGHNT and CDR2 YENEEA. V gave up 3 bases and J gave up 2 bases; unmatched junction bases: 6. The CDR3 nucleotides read TGTGCCAGCAGCTTGGCCCGACTAGCGGGGGGGACCTACGAGCAGTACTTC. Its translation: CASSLARLAGGTYEQYF.

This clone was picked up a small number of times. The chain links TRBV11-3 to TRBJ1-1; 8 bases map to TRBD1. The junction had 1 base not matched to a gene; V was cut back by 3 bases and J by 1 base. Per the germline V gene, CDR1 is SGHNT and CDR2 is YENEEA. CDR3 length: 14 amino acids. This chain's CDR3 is CASSFTGGNTEAFF. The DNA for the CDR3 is TGTGCCAGCAGCTTTACAGGGGGGAACACTGAAGCTTTCTTT.

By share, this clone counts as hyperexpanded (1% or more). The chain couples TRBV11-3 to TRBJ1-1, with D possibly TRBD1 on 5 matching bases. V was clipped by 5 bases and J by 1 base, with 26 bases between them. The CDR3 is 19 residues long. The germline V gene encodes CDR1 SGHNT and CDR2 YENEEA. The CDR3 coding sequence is TGTGCCAGCAGCAGGAGGGGTGGAGGGGCAGCCCTTTCGAACACTGAAGCTTTCTTT. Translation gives CASSRRGGGAALSNTEAFF.

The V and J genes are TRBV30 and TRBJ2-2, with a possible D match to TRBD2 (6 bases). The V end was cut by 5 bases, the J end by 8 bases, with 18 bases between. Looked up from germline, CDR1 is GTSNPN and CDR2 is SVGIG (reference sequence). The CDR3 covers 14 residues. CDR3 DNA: TGTGCCTGGGGGGGGACTTCGGCCTATGGGGAGCTGTTTTTT. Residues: CAWGGTSAYGELFF.

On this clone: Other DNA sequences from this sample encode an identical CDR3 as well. CDR3 sequence reads: CAWSTGDTEAFF. DNA of the CDR3: TGTGCCTGGAGTACAGGGGACACTGAAGCTTTCTTT. The chain carries TRBV30 and TRBJ1-1; 7 nucleotides agree with TRBD1. CDR1 is GTSNPN and CDR2 is SVGIG in the germline V gene (reference sequence). The V and J ends lost 2 bases and 3 bases, in that order; junction bases with no gene match: 0. The CDR3 is 12 residues long.

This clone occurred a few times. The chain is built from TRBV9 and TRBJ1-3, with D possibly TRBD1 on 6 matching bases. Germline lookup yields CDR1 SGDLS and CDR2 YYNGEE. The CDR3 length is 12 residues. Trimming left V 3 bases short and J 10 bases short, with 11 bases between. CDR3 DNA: TGTGCCAGCAGCGCTCGAACAGGGACCATATATTTT. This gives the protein CASSARTGTIYF.

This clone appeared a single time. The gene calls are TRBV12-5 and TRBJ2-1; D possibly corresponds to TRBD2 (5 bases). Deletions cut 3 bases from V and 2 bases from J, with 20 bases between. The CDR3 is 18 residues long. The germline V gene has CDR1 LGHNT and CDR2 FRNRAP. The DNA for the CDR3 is TGTGCTAGTGGTTTCTATCGTCTCGAGGGTAGCGCCTACAATGAGCAGTTCTTC. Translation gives CASGFYRLEGSAYNEQFF.

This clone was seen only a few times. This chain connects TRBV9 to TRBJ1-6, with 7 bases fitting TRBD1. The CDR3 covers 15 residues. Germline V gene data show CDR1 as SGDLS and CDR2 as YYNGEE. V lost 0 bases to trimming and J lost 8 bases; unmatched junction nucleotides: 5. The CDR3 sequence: CASSVGQGGDSPLHF. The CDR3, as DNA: TGTGCCAGCAGCGTAGGGCAGGGGGGGGATTCACCCCTCCACTTT.

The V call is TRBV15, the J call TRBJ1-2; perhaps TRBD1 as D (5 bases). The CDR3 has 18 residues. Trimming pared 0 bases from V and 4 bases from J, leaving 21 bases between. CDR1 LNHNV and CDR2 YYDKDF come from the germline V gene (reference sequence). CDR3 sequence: CATSRDEGSWGKGYGYTF. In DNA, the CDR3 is TGTGCCACCAGCAGAGATGAAGGTTCGTGGGGCAAGGGCTATGGCTACACCTTC.

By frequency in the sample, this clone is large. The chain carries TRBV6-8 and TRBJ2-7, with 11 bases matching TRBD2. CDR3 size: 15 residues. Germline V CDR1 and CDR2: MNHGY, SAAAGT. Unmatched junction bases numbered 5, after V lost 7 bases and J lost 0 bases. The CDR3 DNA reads TGTGCCAGCACTCTAGCGGGGGGAAGCTCCTACGAGCAGTACTTC. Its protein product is CASTLAGGSSYEQYF.

For the CDR3, the DNA is TGTGCCAGCAGGGAACAGAGTTTTAGCTCCTACAATGAGCAGTTCTTC. Protein product: CASREQSFSSYNEQFF. The chain recombines TRBV6-7 with TRBJ2-1; D is ambiguous. TRBV6-7 is placed among ORFs of uncertain function. V dropped 6 bases and J dropped 0 bases, with 15 bases sitting between them. This CDR3 comprises 16 residues.

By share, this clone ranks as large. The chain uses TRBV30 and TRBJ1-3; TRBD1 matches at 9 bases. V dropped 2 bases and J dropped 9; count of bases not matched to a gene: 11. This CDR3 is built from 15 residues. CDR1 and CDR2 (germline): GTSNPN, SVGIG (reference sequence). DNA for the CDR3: TGTGCCTGGAGTTCCTCAAGGGGGACAGGGAGCACCATATATTTT. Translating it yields CAWSSSRGTGSTIYF.

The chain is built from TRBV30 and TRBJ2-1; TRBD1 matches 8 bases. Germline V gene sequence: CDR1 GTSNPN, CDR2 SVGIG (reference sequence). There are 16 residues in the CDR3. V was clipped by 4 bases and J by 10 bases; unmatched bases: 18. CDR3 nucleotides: TGTGCCTGGACCCCCGAGGACAGGGTGGGTAAATTGGAGCAGTTCTTC. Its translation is CAWTPEDRVGKLEQFF. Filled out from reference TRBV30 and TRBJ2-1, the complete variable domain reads SQTIHQWPATLVQPVGSPLSLECTVEGTSNPNLYWYRQAAGRGLQLLFYSVGIGQISSEVPQNLSASRPQDRQFILSSKKLLLSDSGFYLCAWTPEDRVGKLEQFFGPGTRLTVL.

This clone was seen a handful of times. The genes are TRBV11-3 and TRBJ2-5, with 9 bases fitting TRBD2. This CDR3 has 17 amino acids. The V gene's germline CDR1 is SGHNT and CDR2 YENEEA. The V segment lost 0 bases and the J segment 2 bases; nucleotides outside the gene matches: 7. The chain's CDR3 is CASSLDPWRGGQETQYF. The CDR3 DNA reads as TGTGCCAGCAGCTTAGACCCCTGGCGGGGGGGACAAGAGACCCAGTACTTC.